One and the same sample provided the 21 T cell receptor beta chains below, sequenced in a study of blood T cell repertoires in COVID-19. Profiling relied on immunoSEQ multiplex PCR, and the TCRdb table lists in-frame clones only, not all of them. Here the sample spans about 9,200 clones, 70% to 90% being singletons. The sequencing input was peripheral blood. Receptors originate from a man aged 55 to 70 with acute or convalescent COVID-19.

J is TRBJ1-4 and V is TRBV28; tentatively, D is TRBD1 (5 bases). Trimming shortened V by 8 bases and J by 6 bases, and 16 bases separated the two germline ends. Germline loops: CDR1 MDHEN, CDR2 SYDVKM. CDR3 length: 14 residues. CDR3 sequence (DNA): TGTGCCAGCCTGCAGCGGGGGTATTATGAAAAACTGTTTTTT. This sequence encodes CASLQRGYYEKLFF.

The V gene is TRBV6-1, the J gene TRBJ2-3; D may be TRBD2 (5 bases). Germline-derived CDR1 and CDR2 are MNHNS and SASEGT. V was trimmed by 1 base and J by 6 bases, leaving 14 bases between them. The CDR3 is made up of 15 amino acids. CDR3 bases: TGTGCCAGCAGTGAAGTTCATGAAGCGGTGGATACGCAGTATTTT. This sequence encodes CASSEVHEAVDTQYF.

This clone was picked up one time. CDR3 loop: CASSLYRGGEQYV. The CDR3 nucleotides are TGCGCCAGCAGCTTGTACCGGGGTGGGGAGCAGTACGTC. The chain joins TRBV5-1 to TRBJ2-7, with D possibly TRBD2 on 5 matching bases. The V and J ends lost 1 base and 7 bases respectively, with 12 bases between them. CDR1 and CDR2 from the germline V gene are SGHRS and YFSETQ. This CDR3 has 13 amino acids.

The rearrangement joins TRBV6-5 to TRBJ2-1; perhaps TRBD2 as D (6 bases). The V end was cut by 4 bases, the J end by 8 bases, with 18 bases between. The V gene's germline CDR1 is MNHEY and CDR2 SVGAGI. The CDR3 has 15 residues. The CDR3: CASSSAGSTMYEQFF. The CDR3 bases are TGTGCCAGCAGTTCGGCGGGGAGTACAATGTATGAGCAGTTCTTC.

V gene TRBV4-2 combines with J gene TRBJ2-2; the match to TRBD2 covers 8 bases. Looked up from germline, CDR1 is LGHNA and CDR2 is YNFKEQ. CDR3 length: 20 residues. Germline trimming cut 0 bases from V and 5 bases from J; bases unmatched to any gene: 17. The CDR3 nucleotides are TGTGCCAGCAGCCAAGACGGTAGGAGCGGGGGACTGAGGGGTACCGGGGAGCTGTTTTTT. As protein: CASSQDGRSGGLRGTGELFF.

This chain joins TRBV4-2 and TRBJ1-5; D is unresolved. The germline V gene encodes CDR1 LGHNA and CDR2 YNFKEQ. The CDR3 totals 15 residues. Trimming removed 0 bases from V and 6 bases from J, with 12 bases in between. Here the CDR3 DNA reads TGTGCCAGCAGCCAAGATGAGATGGGAGGTCAGCCCCAGCATTTT. Translated: CASSQDEMGGQPQHF.

This clone was detected only once. V and J are TRBV27 and TRBJ1-1, with D perhaps TRBD1 (5 bases). This CDR3 contains 14 residues. Trimming stripped 5 bases from V and 5 bases from J, with 15 bases between. Germline values: CDR1 MNHEY, CDR2 SMNVEV (reference sequence). CDR3 in amino acids: CASSTGRRGTEAFF. CDR3 DNA sequence: TGTGCCAGCAGTACAGGACGGCGGGGGACTGAAGCTTTCTTT.

The gene calls are TRBV2 and TRBJ1-1; tentative D call: TRBD1 (5 bases). V lost 7 bases to trimming and J lost 3 bases, with 15 bases between them. The CDR3 has 14 amino acids. Germline CDR1 SNHLY, CDR2 FYNNEI. The CDR3 region has the DNA TGTGCCAGCATTCTCGCAGGGTTGGACACTGAAGCTTTCTTT. It codes for CASILAGLDTEAFF. Supplemented by reference TRBV2 and TRBJ1-1, the full variable domain reads EPEVTQTPSHQVTQMGQEVILRCVPISNHLYFYWYRQILGQKVEFLVSFYNNEISEKSEIFDDQFSVERPDGSNFTLKIRSTKLEDSAMYFCASILAGLDTEAFFGQGTRLTVV.

This chain connects TRBV4-1 to TRBJ1-5; perhaps TRBD1 as D (6 bases). Deletions cut 4 bases from V and 6 bases from J, with 13 bases between. The CDR3 has 14 residues. In germline, CDR1 is MGHRA, CDR2 YSYEKL. The CDR3 bases are TGCGCCAGCAGCCCCGGACAGACAAGTCAGCCCCAGCATTTT. Translation: CASSPGQTSQPQHF.

The chain is built from TRBV20-1 and TRBJ2-7, with a tentative D call TRBD2 (6 bases). CDR1 and CDR2 (germline): DFQATT, SNEGSKA (reference sequence). V dropped 6 bases and J dropped 2 bases, with 8 bases sitting between them. This CDR3 is 11 amino acids long. This CDR3 is CSAPGAYEQYF. The CDR3 coding sequence is TGCAGTGCCCCGGGGGCCTACGAGCAGTACTTC.

The chain uses TRBV27 and TRBJ2-3; D is uncertain. Germline V lookup: CDR1 MNHEY, CDR2 SMNVEV (reference sequence). This CDR3 region has 16 residues. V was clipped by 3 bases and J by 3 bases, with 16 bases between them. The CDR3 loop reads CASSFWRSMGTDTQYF. In DNA form, the CDR3 reads TGTGCCAGCAGTTTCTGGCGGTCCATGGGTACAGATACGCAGTATTTT.

J is TRBJ2-3 and V is TRBV21-1; the D call in the table, TRBD2, was not verified against the DNA. TRBV21-1 is a documented pseudogene. CDR3 size: 15 residues. CDR3: CARNFQRRSTDTQYF. Written as DNA, the CDR3 is TGTGCCAGGAACTTCCAGCGGAGAAGCACAGATACGCAGTATTTT.

The chain recombines TRBV16 with TRBJ1-5, with a weak D call TRBD1 (5 bases). V was clipped by 6 bases and J by 1 base, with 10 bases between them. The CDR3 has 14 amino acids. The germline V gene has CDR1 KGHSY and CDR2 FQNENV. CDR3 DNA: TGTGCCAGCAGTAAGGGGCAGAGCAATCAGCCCCAGCATTTT. Its protein product is CASSKGQSNQPQHF.

The CDR3 is CASSLRAGEVTDTQYF. The CDR3, as DNA: TGTGCCAGCAGCCTCCGAGCGGGAGAGGTGACAGATACGCAGTATTTT. The chain recombines TRBV9 with TRBJ2-3; 8 positions agree with TRBD2. The CDR3 totals 16 residues. CDR1 is SGDLS and CDR2 is YYNGEE in the germline V gene. V gave up 4 bases and J gave up 3 bases; unmatched junction bases: 10.

Only one count was recorded for this clone. The CDR3 nucleotides read TGTGCCAGCAGTCTCACAGGGGCCTACGAGCAGTACGTC. Its translation: CASSLTGAYEQYV. The chain has TRBV3-1 (or the pseudogene TRBV3-2) and TRBJ2-7; TRBD1 matches 7 bases. CDR1 and CDR2 (germline): LGHDT, YNNKEL (reference sequence). With 6 bases clipped from V and 2 bases from J, the junction kept 4 bases outside the gene matches. The CDR3 is 13 amino acids.

The chain recombines TRBV5-5 with TRBJ1-5; TRBD1 aligns across 10 bases. The V gene end was trimmed by 3 bases and the J gene end by 5 bases; junction bases not matched to a gene: 5. Germline V CDR1 and CDR2: SGHKS, YYEKEE (reference sequence). This CDR3 comprises 15 residues. The CDR3 nucleotides read TGTGCCAGCAGCTGGGGGACAGGGGACTATCAGCCCCAGCATTTT. Translated: CASSWGTGDYQPQHF.

The V and J genes are TRBV6-1 and TRBJ2-3, with TRBD1 as a possible D gene (6 bases). The CDR3 runs to 16 residues. V shed 4 bases and J shed 3 bases, with 17 bases lying between them. Germline values: CDR1 MNHNS, CDR2 SASEGT. CDR3 protein: CASSGTVQSWTDTQYF. The CDR3 nucleotides are TGTGCCAGCAGTGGGACAGTCCAAAGCTGGACAGATACGCAGTATTTT.

Here the CDR3 DNA reads TGTGCCAGCAGCTCAAGCAGACTAGCGGGAGTTATAGCCGGGGAGCTGTTTTTT. Amino acids: CASSSSRLAGVIAGELFF. The chain recombines TRBV11-2 with TRBJ2-2; TRBD2 matches at 12 bases. This CDR3 has 18 residues. Germline lookup yields CDR1 SGHAT and CDR2 FQNNGV. V was clipped by 4 bases and J by 6 bases; unmatched bases: 12.

V is TRBV6-5 and J is TRBJ1-2; D remains unclear. Germline loops: CDR1 MNHEY, CDR2 SVGAGI. Trimming took 0 bases from V and 4 from J, leaving 15 bases between them. CDR3 length equals 16 residues. The CDR3 region has the DNA TGTGCCAGCAGTTACTCCGGATGGTACTCGGGCTATGGCTACACCTTC. It yields the protein CASSYSGWYSGYGYTF.

V and J are TRBV4-1 and TRBJ1-2; D might be TRBD1 (5 bases). The CDR3 is made up of 17 amino acids. V lost 0 bases and J lost 6, with 20 bases in between. The germline gives CDR1 MGHRA, CDR2 YSYEKL. CDR3 nucleotides: TGCGCCAGCAGCCAAGATCGAAGAAGGGGCCCGAAGCATGGCTACACCTTC. Protein sequence: CASSQDRRRGPKHGYTF.

J is TRBJ2-1 and V is TRBV15, with a possible D match to TRBD2 (6 bases). The CDR3 totals 15 residues. Germline V gene lookup returns CDR1 LNHNV and CDR2 YYDKDF (reference sequence). The V and J ends lost 2 bases and 1 base respectively, with 9 bases between them. The CDR3 is CATSRRSGSYNEQFF. For the CDR3, the DNA is TGTGCCACCAGCAGACGTAGCGGTTCCTACAATGAGCAGTTCTTC.